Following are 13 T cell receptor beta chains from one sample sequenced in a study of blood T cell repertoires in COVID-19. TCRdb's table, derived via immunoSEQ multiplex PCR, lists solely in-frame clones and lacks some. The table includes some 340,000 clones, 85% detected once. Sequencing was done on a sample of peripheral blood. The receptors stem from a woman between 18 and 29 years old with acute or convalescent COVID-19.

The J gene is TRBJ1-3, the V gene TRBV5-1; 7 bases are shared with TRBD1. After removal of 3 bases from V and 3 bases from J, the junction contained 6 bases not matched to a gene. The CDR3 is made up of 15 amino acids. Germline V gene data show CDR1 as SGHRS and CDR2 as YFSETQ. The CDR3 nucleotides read TGCGCCAGCAGCTCCACAGGGGCGATTGGAAACACCATATATTTT. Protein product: CASSSTGAIGNTIYF.

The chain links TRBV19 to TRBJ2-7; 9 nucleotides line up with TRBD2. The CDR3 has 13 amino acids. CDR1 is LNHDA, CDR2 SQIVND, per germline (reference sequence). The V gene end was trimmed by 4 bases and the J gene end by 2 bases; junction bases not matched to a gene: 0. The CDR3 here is CASSRTSAYEQYF. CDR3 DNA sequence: TGTGCCAGTAGTAGGACTAGCGCCTACGAGCAGTACTTC.

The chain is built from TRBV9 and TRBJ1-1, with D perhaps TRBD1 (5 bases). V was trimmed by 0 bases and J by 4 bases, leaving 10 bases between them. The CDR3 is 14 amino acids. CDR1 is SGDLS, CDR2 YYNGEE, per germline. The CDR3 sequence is CASSVGLGATEAFF. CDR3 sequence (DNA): TGTGCCAGCAGCGTAGGTCTTGGGGCCACTGAAGCTTTCTTT. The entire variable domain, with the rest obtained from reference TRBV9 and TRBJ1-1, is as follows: DSGVTQTPKHLITATGQRVTLRCSPRSGDLSVYWYQQSLDQGLQFLIQYYNGEERAKGNILERFSAQQFPDLHSELNLSSLELGDSALYFCASSVGLGATEAFFGQGTRLTVV.

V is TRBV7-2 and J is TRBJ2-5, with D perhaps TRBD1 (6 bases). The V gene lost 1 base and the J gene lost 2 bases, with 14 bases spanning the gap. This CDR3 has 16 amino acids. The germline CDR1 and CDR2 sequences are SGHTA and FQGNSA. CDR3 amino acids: CASSLDEGHLQETQYF. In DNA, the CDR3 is TGTGCCAGCAGCTTAGATGAGGGACACCTGCAAGAGACCCAGTACTTC. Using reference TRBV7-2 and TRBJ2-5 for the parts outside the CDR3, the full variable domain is GAGVSQSPSNKVTEKGKDVELRCDPISGHTALYWYRQSLGQGLEFLIYFQGNSAPDKSGLPSDRFSAERTGGSVSTLTIQRTQQEDSAVYLCASSLDEGHLQETQYFGPGTRLLVL.

The CDR3 sequence: CASSWTGDEQFF. The CDR3 nucleotides are TGTGCCAGCAGCTGGACTGGTGATGAGCAGTTCTTC. J is TRBJ2-1 and V is TRBV11-2; a weak D match, TRBD2 (5 bases). The CDR3 totals 12 residues. Germline CDR1 reads SGHAT; CDR2 reads FQNNGV. V shed 4 bases and J shed 8 bases, with 9 bases lying between them. Filled out from reference TRBV11-2 and TRBJ2-1, the complete variable domain reads EAGVAQSPRYKIIEKRQSVAFWCNPISGHATLYWYQQILGQGPKLLIQFQNNGVVDDSQLPKDRFSAERLKGVDSTLKIQPAKLEDSAVYLCASSWTGDEQFFGPGTRLTVL.

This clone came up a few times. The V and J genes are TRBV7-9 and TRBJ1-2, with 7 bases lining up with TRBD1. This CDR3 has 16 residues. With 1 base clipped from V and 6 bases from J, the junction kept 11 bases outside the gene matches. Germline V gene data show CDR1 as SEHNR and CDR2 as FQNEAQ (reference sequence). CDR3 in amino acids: CASSLDPRQGFDGYTF. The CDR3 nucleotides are TGTGCCAGCAGCTTAGACCCCAGACAGGGATTCGATGGCTACACCTTC.

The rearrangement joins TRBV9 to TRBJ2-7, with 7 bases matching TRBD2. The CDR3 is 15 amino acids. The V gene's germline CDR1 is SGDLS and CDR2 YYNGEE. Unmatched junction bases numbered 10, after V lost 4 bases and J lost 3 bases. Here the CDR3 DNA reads TGTGCCAGCAGCCTGGGGGGGGACGGCATCTACGAGCAGTACTTC. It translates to CASSLGGDGIYEQYF.

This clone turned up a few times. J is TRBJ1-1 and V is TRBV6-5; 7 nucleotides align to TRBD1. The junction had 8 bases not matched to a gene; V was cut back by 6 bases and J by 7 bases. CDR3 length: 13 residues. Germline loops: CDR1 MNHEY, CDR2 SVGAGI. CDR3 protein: CASRATGPHEAFF. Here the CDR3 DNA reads TGTGCCAGCAGGGCGACAGGGCCCCATGAAGCTTTCTTT.

In DNA, the CDR3 is TGTGCCAGCAGCTTATTTCCAGGGGGCAATTCAGATACGCAGTATTTT. Translating gives CASSLFPGGNSDTQYF. The chain has TRBV7-7 and TRBJ2-3; TRBD1 aligns across 8 bases. The V segment lost 2 bases and the J segment 4 bases; nucleotides outside the gene matches: 8. CDR3 length equals 16 residues. CDR1 SSHAT and CDR2 FNYEAQ come from the germline V gene (reference sequence).

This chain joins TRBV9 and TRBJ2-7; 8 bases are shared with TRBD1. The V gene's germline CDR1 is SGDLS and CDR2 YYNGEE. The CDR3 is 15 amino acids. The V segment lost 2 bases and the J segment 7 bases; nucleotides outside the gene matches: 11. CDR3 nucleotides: TGTGCCAGCAGCGTCTCCGGGACAGGAAAAGGTGAGCAGTACTTC. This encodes CASSVSGTGKGEQYF.

The CDR3 sequence is CASSPNRGTEAFF. The CDR3 DNA reads TGTGCCAGCAGTCCAAACAGGGGCACTGAAGCTTTCTTT. The genes are TRBV11-2 and TRBJ1-1; TRBD1 matches 7 bases. Germline assignment: CDR1 SGHAT and CDR2 FQNNGV. Trimming cost V 6 bases and J 4 bases; bases outside gene matches: 5. This CDR3 is built from 13 residues.

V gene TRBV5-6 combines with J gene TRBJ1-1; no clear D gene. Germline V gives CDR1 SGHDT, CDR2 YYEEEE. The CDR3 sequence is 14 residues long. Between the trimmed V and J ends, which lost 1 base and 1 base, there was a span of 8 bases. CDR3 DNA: TGTGCCAGCAGCTTGCGGGTGACGAACACTGAAGCTTTCTTT. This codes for CASSLRVTNTEAFF.

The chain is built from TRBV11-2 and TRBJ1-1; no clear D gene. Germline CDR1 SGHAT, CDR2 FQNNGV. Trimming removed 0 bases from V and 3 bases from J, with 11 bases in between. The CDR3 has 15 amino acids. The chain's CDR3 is CASSLDAGRDTEAFF. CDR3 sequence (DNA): TGTGCCAGCAGCTTAGATGCGGGCAGAGACACTGAAGCTTTCTTT.